A single sample gave rise to the 5 T cell receptor beta chains below, sequenced in a study of cytotoxic CD8 clonotypes in ibrutinib-treated CLL. Assay: immunoSEQ multiplex PCR; the TCRdb copy retains only in-frame clones and omits some. Among 270,000 or so clones listed, approximately 79% were seen once. The sequencing used PBMCs, collected at disease progression, from a patient treated with ibrutinib. The receptors come from a human donor with chronic lymphocytic leukemia.

The rearrangement uses TRBV5-1 and TRBJ2-6, with TRBD1 matching 9 bases. The V and J ends lost 0 bases and 1 base, in that order; junction bases with no gene match: 2. In germline, CDR1 is SGHRS, CDR2 YFSETQ. The CDR3 is 17 residues long. As DNA, the CDR3 is TGCGCCAGCAGCTTGGAAGGGACAGGGTCTGGGGCCAACGTCCTGACTTTC. Its translation is CASSLEGTGSGANVLTF.

The V and J genes are TRBV19 and TRBJ1-5; 8 positions agree with TRBD1. Germline trimming cut 7 bases from V and 4 bases from J; bases unmatched to any gene: 6. Germline V CDR1 and CDR2: LNHDA, SQIVND (reference sequence). The CDR3 spans 14 residues. In DNA form, the CDR3 reads TGTGCCAGTAAAACAGGGGGAGAAAATCAGCCCCAGCATTTT. Its protein product is CASKTGGENQPQHF. The full variable domain, its missing parts supplied by reference TRBV19 and TRBJ1-5, is DGGITQSPKYLFRKEGQNVTLSCEQNLNHDAMYWYRQDPGQGLRLIYYSQIVNDFQKGDIAEGYSVSREKKESFPLTVTSAQKNPTAFYLCASKTGGENQPQHFGDGTRLSIL.

The V and J genes are TRBV5-4 and TRBJ2-1; no definite D call. V was trimmed by 4 bases and J by 5 bases, leaving 13 bases between them. Per the germline V gene, CDR1 is SGHNT and CDR2 is YYREEE (reference sequence). The length of the CDR3 is 14 residues. This CDR3 is CASSQDHTDNEQFF. The CDR3 DNA follows: TGTGCCAGCAGCCAGGACCATACCGACAATGAGCAGTTCTTC. Complete variable domain (other parts from reference TRBV5-4 and TRBJ2-1): ETGVTQSPTHLIKTRGQQVTLRCSSQSGHNTVSWYQQALGQGPQFIFQYYREEENGRGNFPPRFSGLQFPNYSSELNVNALELDDSALYLCASSQDHTDNEQFFGPGTRLTVL.

The CDR3 nucleotides read TGTGCCAGCAGTTCCATCCCAGGCACAACTATGGGGAATCAGCCCCAGCATTTT. This codes for CASSSIPGTTMGNQPQHF. The chain combines TRBV28 with TRBJ1-5; D gene unclear. Trimming shortened V by 4 bases and J by 4 bases, and 23 bases separated the two germline ends. The germline V gene encodes CDR1 MDHEN and CDR2 SYDVKM. The CDR3 length is 18 residues.

In its sample, this clone was seen once. This chain connects TRBV6-4 to TRBJ2-5; D might be TRBD2 (6 bases). The CDR3 has 13 amino acids. Germline CDR1 is MRHNA and CDR2 is SNTAGT. V shed 3 bases and J shed 7 bases, with 12 bases lying between them. The chain's CDR3 is CASSDSGTGTQYF. The CDR3 nucleotides are TGTGCCAGCAGTGATTCGGGGACTGGGACCCAGTACTTC.